Here is one T cell receptor beta chain with its context. The source of the sample is a study of prognosis after radiotherapy for stage I lung cancer. For the study at large: Operability status for all non-small cell lung cancer patients was recorded as medically inoperable.

Peripheral blood, around 6.4 milliliters per draw, was collected at each of two time points. The V gene end was trimmed by 7 bases and the J gene end by 5 bases; junction bases not matched to a gene: 7. CDR3 length equals 14 residues. Per the germline V gene, CDR1 is SNHLY and CDR2 is FYNNEI. Researchers used two-round multiplex PCR to amplify TCR beta CDR3 starting from genomic DNA. TRBV and TRBJ genes each had their own specific primers in first-round PCR. TCRdb analysed the multiplex PCR reads with MiXCR anew, one entry per CDR3 protein. Altogether around 30,000 distinct CDR3 sequences are present, 30% to 35% being singletons, with the ten largest covering roughly 17%.

This chain uses TRBV2 with TRBJ2-2; the match to TRBD2 covers 7 bases. The clonotype comes from a donor at least 50 years old with non-small cell lung cancer. The sequencing used PBMCs, collected before or after stereotactic body radiation therapy (not recorded which). The CDR3 DNA reads TGTGCCAGCAATCCGAATAGCGGGACCGGGGAGCTGTTTTTT. This codes for CASNPNSGTGELFF.